The clone carrying this TCR beta chain has more than one count but fewer than ten. This sample stems from a study of T-cell memory formation after mild COVID-19. From the 5' RACE reads, TCRdb called clonotypes with MiXCR, one entry per CDR3 protein. The sample lists about 270,000 distinct CDR3 sequences; about a sixth were seen once. The germline V and J ends were trimmed by 4 bases and 4 bases, with 8 bases remaining between them. Germline CDR1 SEHNR, CDR2 FQNEAQ (reference sequence). The CDR3 totals 13 residues. The sample taken for sequencing was PBMCs or a T cell subset sorted from them (not recorded which). The rearrangement joins TRBV7-9 to TRBJ1-5; D is ambiguous. The origin of this receptor is a man younger than 30 who had mild COVID-19 (a few samples of this study predate the infection). Cell type and time point are not known. For the CDR3, the DNA is TGTGCCAGCAGCTCACTCGAGAATCAGCCCCAGCATTTT. It codes for CASSSLENQPQHF.